The 8 T cell receptor beta chains given below trace back to one sample, sequenced in a study of blood T cell repertoires in COVID-19 (dated by TCRdb to about 2020). Receptor amplification or capture employed the immunoSEQ multiplex PCR assay. As stored in TCRdb, this immuneACCESS dataset retains in-frame rearrangements with V and J assigned. A fraction of the clones does not appear; measured against another copy, unresolved V genes explain less than half of the discrepancy, and the remainder lacks a known reason. The sample table records about 280,000 clones; roughly 85% of these occur just once. The leading ten clones occupy 5% to 6.5% of the sample. Sequences were obtained from peripheral blood. The receptors here all came from a man aged 50-59 years with active or convalescent COVID-19.

V usage is TRBV7-9 and J usage is TRBJ1-2; D is perhaps TRBD1 (5 bases). Trimming took 5 bases from V and 7 from J, leaving 14 bases between them. The germline V gene encodes CDR1 SEHNR and CDR2 FQNEAQ (reference sequence). This CDR3 comprises 13 residues. This chain's CDR3 is CASSNPLGGGYTF. The CDR3 nucleotides read TGTGCCAGCAGCAACCCTCTGGGGGGTGGCTACACCTTC.

V gene TRBV10-3 combines with J gene TRBJ1-1; D is possibly TRBD1 (5 bases). The CDR3 is 16 residues long. The germline CDR1 and CDR2 sequences are ENHRY and SYGVKD. Trimming shortened V by 0 bases and J by 1 base, and 12 bases separated the two germline ends. In DNA, the CDR3 is TGTGCCATCAGTGAGTCGAGAGGTCAGGGGAACACTGAAGCTTTCTTT. Residues: CAISESRGQGNTEAFF.

This sequence joins TRBV5-6 and TRBJ2-1; 8 bases match TRBD2. Trimming took 0 bases from V and 4 from J; bases not matched to a gene: 6. The germline V gene encodes CDR1 SGHDT and CDR2 YYEEEE. CDR3 size: 16 residues. The CDR3 spells CASSLDSLADYNEQFF. The CDR3, as DNA: TGTGCCAGCAGCTTGGACTCACTAGCGGATTACAATGAGCAGTTCTTC.

The table lists this clone with a few counts. The rearrangement links TRBV11-2 to TRBJ2-7; 10 bases agree with TRBD1. The CDR3 runs to 16 residues. The germline V gene has CDR1 SGHAT and CDR2 FQNNGV. Trimming cost V 1 base and J 3 bases; bases outside gene matches: 6. CDR3 protein: CASSLGGGQGYYEQYF. CDR3 coding DNA: TGTGCCAGCAGCTTAGGGGGGGGACAGGGGTACTACGAGCAGTACTTC. Based on the CDR3 plus reference TRBV11-2 and TRBJ2-7, the full variable domain is EAGVAQSPRYKIIEKRQSVAFWCNPISGHATLYWYQQILGQGPKLLIQFQNNGVVDDSQLPKDRFSAERLKGVDSTLKIQPAKLEDSAVYLCASSLGGGQGYYEQYFGPGTRLTVT.

In this sample, this clone turned up a few times. The gene calls are TRBV9 and TRBJ1-5; D uncertain. From germline, CDR1 is SGDLS and CDR2 YYNGEE. V lost 0 bases to trimming and J lost 6 bases, with 7 bases between them. The CDR3 loop spans 13 amino acids. The CDR3 region is CASSVATGQPQHF. The CDR3 region has the DNA TGTGCCAGCAGCGTAGCTACGGGTCAGCCCCAGCATTTT.

V usage is TRBV28 and J usage is TRBJ2-1; 7 bases line up with TRBD2. J gave up 0 bases and V 6 bases, and 2 bases lay outside the gene matches. The CDR3 is 14 residues long. Germline V gives CDR1 MDHEN, CDR2 SYDVKM. CDR3 residues: CASRTSYSYNEQFF. For the CDR3, the DNA is TGTGCCAGCAGGACTAGCTACTCCTACAATGAGCAGTTCTTC.

The chain links TRBV18 to TRBJ2-3; D gene ambiguous. Trimming removed 0 bases at V and 3 bases at J, with 7 bases between. The CDR3 is 14 residues long. Germline V gene sequence: CDR1 KGHSH, CDR2 LQKENI. This CDR3 reads CASSPPSSTDTQYF. For the CDR3, the DNA is TGTGCCAGCTCACCACCCTCCAGTACAGATACGCAGTATTTT. Combining the CDR3 with reference TRBV18 and TRBJ2-3 gives the whole variable domain NAGVMQNPRHLVRRRGQEARLRCSPMKGHSHVYWYRQLPEEGLKFMVYLQKENIIDESGMPKERFSAEFPKEGPSILRIQQVVRGDSAAYFCASSPPSSTDTQYFGPGTRLTVL.

This clone has more than one count but fewer than ten. This chain uses TRBV2 with TRBJ2-3; D remains ambiguous. The CDR3 extends over 11 amino acids. V gave up 4 bases and J gave up 3 bases, with 2 bases separating them. The germline V gene has CDR1 SNHLY and CDR2 FYNNEI. The CDR3 spells CASSATDTQYF. CDR3 sequence (DNA): TGTGCCAGCAGTGCGACAGATACGCAGTATTTT.